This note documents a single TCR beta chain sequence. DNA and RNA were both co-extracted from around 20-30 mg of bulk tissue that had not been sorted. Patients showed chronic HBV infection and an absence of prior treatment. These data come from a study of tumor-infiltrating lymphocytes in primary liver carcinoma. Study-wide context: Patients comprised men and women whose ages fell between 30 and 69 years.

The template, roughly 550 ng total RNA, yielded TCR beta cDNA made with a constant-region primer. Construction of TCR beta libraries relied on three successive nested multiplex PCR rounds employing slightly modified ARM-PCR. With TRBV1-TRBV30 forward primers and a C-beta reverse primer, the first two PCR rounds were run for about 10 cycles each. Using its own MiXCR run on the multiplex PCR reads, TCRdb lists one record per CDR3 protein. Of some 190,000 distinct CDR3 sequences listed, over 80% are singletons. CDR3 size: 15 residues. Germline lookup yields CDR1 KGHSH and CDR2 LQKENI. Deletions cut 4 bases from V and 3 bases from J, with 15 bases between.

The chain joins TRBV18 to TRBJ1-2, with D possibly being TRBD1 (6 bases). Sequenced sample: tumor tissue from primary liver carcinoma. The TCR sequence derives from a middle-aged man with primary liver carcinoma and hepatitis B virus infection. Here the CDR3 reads CASSLSLRGDYGYTF. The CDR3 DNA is TGTGCCAGCTCACTTTCTCTCAGGGGAGACTATGGCTACACCTTC.